The following is a T cell receptor beta chain sequence with its context. Its target is unknown. The entry originates in a study of beta chain features in type 1 diabetes. Whole-study context: Examination of sorted cells across all samples involved around 100,000,000 cells. The study's findings and limits: Researchers report that Type 1 diabetes patients had moderately but significantly shorter TCRB CDR3s across all four CD4+ subsets.

The CDR3 length is 14 residues. Unmatched junction bases numbered 5, after V lost 0 bases and J lost 7 bases. Germline V CDR1 and CDR2: SGHTA, FQGNSA. Reverse transcribing all isolated RNA meant expressed TCRB transcripts were sequenced. This table comes from immunoSEQ multiplex PCR, and its TCRdb copy is limited to in-frame clones, with some not included. There are 600,000 to 700,000 clones in the sample; over 10% occur only once, and more than 0.1% lies in the top ten. The TCR was taken from a man aged 25 to 40 with type 1 diabetes. Sequenced material: naive CD4+ T cells from blood. The chain is built from TRBV7-2 and TRBJ1-2; 7 nucleotides line up with TRBD1. In DNA, the CDR3 is TGTGCCAGCAGCTTAGCCGGACAGGTGATTGGCTACACCTTC. As protein: CASSLAGQVIGYTF.